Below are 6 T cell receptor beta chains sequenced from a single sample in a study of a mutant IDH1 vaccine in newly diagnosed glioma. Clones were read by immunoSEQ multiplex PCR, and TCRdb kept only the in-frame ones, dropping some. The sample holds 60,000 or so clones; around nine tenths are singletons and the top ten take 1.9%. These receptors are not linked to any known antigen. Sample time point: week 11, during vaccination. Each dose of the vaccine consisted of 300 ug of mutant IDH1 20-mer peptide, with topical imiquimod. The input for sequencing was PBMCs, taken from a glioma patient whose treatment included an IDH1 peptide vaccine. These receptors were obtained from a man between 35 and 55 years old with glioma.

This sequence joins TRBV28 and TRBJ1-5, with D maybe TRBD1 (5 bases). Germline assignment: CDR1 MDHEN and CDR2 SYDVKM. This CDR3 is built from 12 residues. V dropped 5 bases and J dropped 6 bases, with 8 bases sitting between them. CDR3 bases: TGTGCCAGCAGTAGGGGACGTCAGCCCCAGCATTTT. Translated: CASSRGRQPQHF.

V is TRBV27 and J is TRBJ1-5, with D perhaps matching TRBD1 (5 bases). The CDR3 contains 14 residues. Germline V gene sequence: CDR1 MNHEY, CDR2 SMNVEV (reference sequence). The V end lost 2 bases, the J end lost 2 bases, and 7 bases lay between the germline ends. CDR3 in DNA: TGTGCCAGCAGTTTAGGCAGGGGCAATCAGCCCCAGCATTTT. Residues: CASSLGRGNQPQHF.

For the CDR3, the DNA is TGTGCCAGCAGTTCGCGGAATGAAAAACTGTTTTTT. This translates into CASSSRNEKLFF. This chain uses TRBV28 with TRBJ1-4, with no clear D. V shed 4 bases and J shed 5 bases, with 5 bases lying between them. The CDR3 has 12 residues. Germline assignment: CDR1 MDHEN and CDR2 SYDVKM.

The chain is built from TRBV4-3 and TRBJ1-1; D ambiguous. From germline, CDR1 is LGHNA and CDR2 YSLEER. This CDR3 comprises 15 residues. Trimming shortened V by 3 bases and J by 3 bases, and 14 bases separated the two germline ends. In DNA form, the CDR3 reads TGCGCCAGCAGCCACCTCCCACACTGGGACACTGAAGCTTTCTTT. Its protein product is CASSHLPHWDTEAFF.

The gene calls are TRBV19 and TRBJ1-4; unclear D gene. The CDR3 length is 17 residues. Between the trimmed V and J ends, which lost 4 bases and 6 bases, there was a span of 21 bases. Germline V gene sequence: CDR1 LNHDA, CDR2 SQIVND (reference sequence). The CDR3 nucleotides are TGTGCCAGTAGTACGACACTGTACCGGGCCGGAGATGAAAAACTGTTTTTT. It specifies CASSTTLYRAGDEKLFF.

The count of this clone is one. The CDR3 bases are TGCAGCGGGGGAGACAGGGCGACCACTGAAGCTTTCTTT. It yields the protein CSGGDRATTEAFF. The rearrangement uses TRBV29-1 and TRBJ1-1, with 7 bases that match TRBD1. The CDR3 consists of 13 residues. V lost 7 bases, J lost 4 bases, and 9 bases stayed unmatched. The germline V gene has CDR1 SQVTM and CDR2 ANQGSEA.